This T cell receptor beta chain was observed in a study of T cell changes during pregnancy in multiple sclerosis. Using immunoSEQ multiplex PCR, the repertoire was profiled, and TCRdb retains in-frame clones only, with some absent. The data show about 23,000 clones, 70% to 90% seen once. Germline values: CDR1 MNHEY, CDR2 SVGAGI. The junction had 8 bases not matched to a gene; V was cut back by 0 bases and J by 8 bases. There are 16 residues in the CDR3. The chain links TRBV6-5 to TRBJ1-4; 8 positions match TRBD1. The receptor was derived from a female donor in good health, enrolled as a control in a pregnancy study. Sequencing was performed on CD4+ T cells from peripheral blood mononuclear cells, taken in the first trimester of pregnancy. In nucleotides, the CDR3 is TGTGCCAGCAGTTACTCGGGACCAGGACAGGGAGAAAAACTGTTTTTT. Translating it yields CASSYSGPGQGEKLFF.